This TCR beta chain was identified during a study of regulatory and conventional T cells in RAG deficiency. Findings of the study overall: Omenn patients showed >90% Treg-Tconv overlap and shorter CDR3 lengths.

CDR1 LNHDA and CDR2 SQIVND come from the germline V gene (reference sequence). Trimming cost V 5 bases and J 4 bases, with 11 bases left between them. CDR3 size: 13 residues. Profiled with immunoSEQ multiplex PCR; TCRdb holds only in-frame clones, not every one. The data show about 30,000 clones, with more than 90% seen just once and 0.35% to 0.4% held by the top ten. The sorted conventional CD4+ T cells were CD25-low and CD127-high, with genomic DNA sequenced. Details on this clone: The antigen remains unidentified.

This sample also belongs to another study, concerning regulatory T cells. Per that paper: Amplification used 52 TRBV primers and 13 TRBJ primers.

The sample comprised CD25- CD4+ T cells sorted from blood. The sequence was collected from a human donor in good health. The chain joins TRBV19 to TRBJ1-2, with a weak D call TRBD1 (6 bases). The CDR3 here is CASSPQGSYGYTF. For the CDR3, the DNA is TGTGCCAGTAGTCCGCAGGGGTCCTATGGCTACACCTTC.